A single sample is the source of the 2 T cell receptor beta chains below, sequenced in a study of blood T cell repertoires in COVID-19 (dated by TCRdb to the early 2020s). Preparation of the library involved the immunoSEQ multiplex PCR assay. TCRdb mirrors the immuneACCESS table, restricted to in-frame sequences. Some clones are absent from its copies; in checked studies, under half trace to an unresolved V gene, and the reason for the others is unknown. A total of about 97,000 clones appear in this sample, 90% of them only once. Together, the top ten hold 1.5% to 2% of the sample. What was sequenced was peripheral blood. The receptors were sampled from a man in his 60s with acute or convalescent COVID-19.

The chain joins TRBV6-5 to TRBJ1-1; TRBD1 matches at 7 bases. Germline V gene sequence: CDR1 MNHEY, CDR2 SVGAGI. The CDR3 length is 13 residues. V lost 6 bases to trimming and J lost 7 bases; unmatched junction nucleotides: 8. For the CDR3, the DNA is TGTGCCAGCAGGACTGGGACAGTCCGTGAAGCTTTCTTT. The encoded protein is CASRTGTVREAFF.

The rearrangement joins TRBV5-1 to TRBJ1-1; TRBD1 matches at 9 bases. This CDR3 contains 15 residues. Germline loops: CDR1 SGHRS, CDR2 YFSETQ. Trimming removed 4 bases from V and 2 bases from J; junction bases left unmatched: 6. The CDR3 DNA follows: TGCGCCAGCAGCCCATGGACAGGGGATAACACTGAAGCTTTCTTT. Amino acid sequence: CASSPWTGDNTEAFF.